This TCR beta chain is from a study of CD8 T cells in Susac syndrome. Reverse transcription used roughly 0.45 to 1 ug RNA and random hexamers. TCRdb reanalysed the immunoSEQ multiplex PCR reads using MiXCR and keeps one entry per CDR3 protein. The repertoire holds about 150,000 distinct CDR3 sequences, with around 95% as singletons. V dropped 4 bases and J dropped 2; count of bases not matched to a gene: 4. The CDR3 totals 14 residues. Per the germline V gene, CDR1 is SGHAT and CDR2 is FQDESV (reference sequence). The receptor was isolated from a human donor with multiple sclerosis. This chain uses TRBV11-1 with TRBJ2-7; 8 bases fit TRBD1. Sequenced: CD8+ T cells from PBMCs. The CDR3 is CASSYATGAYEQYF. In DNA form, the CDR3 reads TGTGCCAGCAGCTACGCGACAGGGGCCTACGAGCAGTACTTC.